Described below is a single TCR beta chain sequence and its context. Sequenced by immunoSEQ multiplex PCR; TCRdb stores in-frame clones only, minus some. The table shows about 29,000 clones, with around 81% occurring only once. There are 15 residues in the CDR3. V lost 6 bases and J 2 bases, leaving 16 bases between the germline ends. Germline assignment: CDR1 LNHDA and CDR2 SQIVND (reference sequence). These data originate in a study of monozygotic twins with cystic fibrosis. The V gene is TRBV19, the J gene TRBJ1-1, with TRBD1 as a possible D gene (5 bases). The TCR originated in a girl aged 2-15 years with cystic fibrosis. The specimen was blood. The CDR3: CASSKGSGVNTEAFF. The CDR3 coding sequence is TGTGCCAGTAGCAAAGGCTCGGGGGTAAACACTGAAGCTTTCTTT.